This T cell receptor (beta chain) derives from a study of shared clonotypes between healthy human individuals. Study-wide background: A donor's plate count was three for CD4 naive and three for CD4 memory; CD8 naive had two and CD8 memory one.

Regarding this clone: Other DNA variants within this sample encode the same CDR3.

Trimming left V 1 base short and J 2 bases short, with 9 bases between. The germline V gene encodes CDR1 SGHAT and CDR2 FQNNGV. The CDR3 contains 14 residues. An even split of each subset's genomic DNA across several immunoSEQ plates was performed. Here immunoSEQ multiplex PCR was the method, and the copy in TCRdb shows in-frame clones only, minus some. Found here are about 590,000 clones, over 95% of them singletons; the top ten hold approximately 0.1%. It was CD45RO-negative cells, positively selected for CCR7, that made up naive CD8 cells, with terminally differentiated effector memory CD45RA+ cells excluded.

The sample taken for sequencing was naive CD8+ T cells sorted from blood. The TCR originated in a woman aged 30 to 39 in good health. The V call is TRBV11-2, the J call TRBJ2-7, with D possibly being TRBD1 or TRBD2 (5 bases each). The CDR3 loop is CASSLVGGTYEQYF. CDR3 sequence (DNA): TGTGCCAGCAGCTTAGTTGGGGGAACCTACGAGCAGTACTTC.